A selection of T cell receptor beta chains follows, all from one sample in a study of blood T cell repertoires in COVID-19. Using immunoSEQ multiplex PCR, the repertoire was profiled, and TCRdb retains in-frame clones only, with some absent. The sample holds 450,000 or so clones; about 90% are singletons and the top ten take 0.8% to 0.9%. Sequencing was carried out using peripheral blood. These receptor sequences come from a man aged 18 to 29 with COVID-19, enrolled during active disease. Each CDR3 is given with its conserved first and last residue. A D gene is named only where the DNA matches it firmly. Size is omitted from some rows. Given values are once, few, many or a class for expanded clones.

NA	TRBV19	TRBD2	TRBJ2-1	CASSPSGGAFWSYNEQFF	TGTGCCAGTAGCCCTAGCGGGGGGGCATTTTGGTCCTACAATGAGCAGTTCTTC
NA	TRBV5-1	NA	TRBJ1-2	CASSLTGTYGYTF	TGCGCCAGCAGCTTGACAGGAACCTATGGCTACACCTTC
NA	TRBV4-1	TRBD1	TRBJ2-1	CASSPTGTGLAKQFF	TGCGCCAGCAGCCCGACAGGGACAGGGCTGGCAAAGCAGTTCTTC
once	TRBV3-1/TRBV3-2	NA	TRBJ2-4	CASSQDPVLAKNIQYF	TGTGCCAGCAGCCAAGATCCGGTACTAGCCAAAAACATTCAGTACTTC
NA	TRBV18	NA	TRBJ2-1	CASSPFVTLGGPNNEQFF	TGTGCCAGCTCACCATTCGTTACGTTGGGGGGACCTAACAATGAGCAGTTCTTC
NA	TRBV5-1	NA	TRBJ2-5	CASSAQETQYF	TGCGCCAGCAGCGCGCAAGAGACCCAGTACTTC
NA	TRBV3-1/TRBV3-2	TRBD1	TRBJ1-2	CASSETNPDRVTF	TGTGCCAGCAGCGAAACTAACCCGGACAGGGTCACCTTC
NA	TRBV19	NA	TRBJ2-5	CASSLPTQSGTQYF	TGTGCCAGTAGTCTACCGACCCAATCGGGGACCCAGTACTTC
NA	TRBV5-4	NA	TRBJ2-1	CASSFTRDGEQFF	TGTGCCAGCAGCTTTACTAGGGATGGTGAGCAGTTCTTC
NA	TRBV11-2	NA	TRBJ2-7	CASSLVRMWPGVEQYF	TGTGCCAGCAGCTTAGTCAGGATGTGGCCGGGGGTGGAGCAGTACTTC
NA	TRBV7-6	NA	TRBJ2-1	CASNKGAGPSYNEQFF	TGTGCCAGCAACAAAGGCGCAGGGCCTTCCTACAATGAGCAGTTCTTC
NA	TRBV4-1	NA	TRBJ2-1	CASSQVRYNEQFF	TGCGCCAGCAGCCAAGTGCGTTACAATGAGCAGTTCTTC
NA	TRBV27	NA	TRBJ2-5	CASSPTWLQRSQETQYF	TGTGCCAGCAGTCCAACATGGTTGCAAAGGAGCCAAGAGACCCAGTACTTC
NA	TRBV5-4	NA	TRBJ1-2	CASSLESRGGYGYTF	TGTGCCAGCAGCTTGGAATCCAGGGGCGGCTATGGCTACACCTTC
few	TRBV4-1	NA	TRBJ2-3	CASSQDPGWRGTDTQYF	TGCGCCAGCAGCCAAGATCCAGGGTGGAGGGGCACAGATACGCAGTATTTT
NA	TRBV30	NA	TRBJ1-5	CAWSRERTVSSNQPQHF	TGTGCCTGGAGTCGGGAGAGAACAGTTAGTAGCAATCAGCCCCAGCATTTT
NA	TRBV18	TRBD1	TRBJ2-3	CASRQGRPTSTDTQYF	TGTGCCAGCAGACAGGGACGGCCGACTAGCACAGATACGCAGTATTTT
NA	TRBV7-9	NA	TRBJ1-1	CASSLAQGMNTEAFF	TGTGCCAGCAGCTTGGCTCAGGGGATGAACACTGAAGCTTTCTTT
NA	TRBV15	TRBD1	TRBJ2-2	CATSRATGFSGELFF	TGTGCCACCAGCAGAGCGACAGGGTTCTCCGGGGAGCTGTTTTTT
NA	TRBV10-2	NA	TRBJ1-3	CASMSTGILNTIYF	TGCGCCAGCATGTCTACAGGGATTTTAAACACCATATATTTT
NA	TRBV2	TRBD1	TRBJ2-2	CASSERGTGTTGELFF	TGTGCCAGCAGTGAACGCGGGACAGGGACCACCGGGGAGCTGTTTTTT
NA	TRBV24-1	TRBD1	TRBJ1-5	CATRGQGTQPQHF	TGTGCCACCAGGGGACAGGGCACCCAGCCCCAGCATTTT
NA	TRBV9	TRBD1	TRBJ1-1	CASTKGGHMNTEAFF	TGTGCCAGCACGAAAGGGGGCCACATGAACACTGAAGCTTTCTTT
once	TRBV2	NA	TRBJ2-1	CACTLGQNSYNEQFF	TGTGCCTGTACCCTGGGGCAGAACTCCTACAATGAGCAGTTCTTC
NA	TRBV14	NA	TRBJ2-7	CASSQSLSSEQYF	TGTGCCAGCAGCCAATCGCTGAGTTCCGAGCAGTACTTC
NA	TRBV24-1	NA	TRBJ2-2	CATSGTGTNTGELFF	TGTGCCACCAGTGGCACAGGTACTAACACCGGGGAGCTGTTTTTT
NA	TRBV18	NA	TRBJ2-7	CASSPGAYIEQYF	TGTGCCAGCTCACCAGGGGCATACATCGAGCAGTACTTC
few	TRBV29-1	TRBD1	TRBJ1-2	CSVDGQAVSNYGYTF	TGCAGCGTTGACGGACAGGCGGTCTCTAACTATGGCTACACCTTC
once	TRBV5-4	TRBD1	TRBJ1-2	CASKLTDRGYGYTF	TGTGCCAGCAAATTGACAGACAGGGGCTATGGCTACACCTTC
once	TRBV19	NA	TRBJ2-2	CASSMLGNTGELFF	TGTGCCAGTAGTATGCTAGGTAACACCGGGGAGCTGTTTTTT
NA	TRBV7-8	TRBD1	TRBJ2-2	CASSFGTANTGELFF	TGTGCCAGCAGTTTCGGGACAGCGAACACCGGGGAGCTGTTTTTT
NA	TRBV19	NA	TRBJ1-6	CASSTTAEVSPLHF	TGTGCCAGTAGTACGACAGCTGAAGTTTCACCCCTCCACTTT
NA	TRBV5-1	NA	TRBJ1-1	CASSLEGVTEAFF	TGCGCCAGCAGCTTAGAGGGCGTCACTGAAGCTTTCTTT
NA	TRBV21-1	NA	TRBJ1-4	CASNFPGPGVEKLFF	TGTGCCAGCAACTTTCCGGGTCCAGGGGTTGAAAAACTGTTTTTT
once	TRBV2	NA	TRBJ1-3	CASSVIGAGNTIYF	TGTGCCAGCAGTGTGATAGGGGCTGGAAACACCATATATTTT
NA	TRBV5-1	TRBD2	TRBJ2-1	CASSLPREFYNEQFF	TGCGCCAGCAGCTTACCGCGGGAGTTCTACAATGAGCAGTTCTTC
NA	TRBV6-5	NA	TRBJ1-6	CASSYTTGSDSPLHF	TGTGCCAGCAGTTATACCACAGGGTCAGATTCACCCCTCCACTTT
NA	TRBV9	TRBD2	TRBJ2-1	CASSAGTSGSSYNEQFF	TGTGCCAGCAGCGCCGGGACTAGCGGGAGTTCTTACAATGAGCAGTTCTTC
NA	TRBV6-6	TRBD2	TRBJ2-2	CASSYERGVNTGELFF	TGTGCCAGCAGTTACGAGCGGGGGGTTAACACCGGGGAGCTGTTTTTT
NA	TRBV29-1	NA	TRBJ2-3	CSVVPRLGEDTQYF	TGCAGCGTTGTTCCTAGGCTAGGCGAAGATACGCAGTATTTT
NA	TRBV19	TRBD2	TRBJ2-1	CASSTGGGEQFF	TGTGCCAGTAGTACTGGGGGGGGTGAGCAGTTCTTC
NA	TRBV5-1	NA	TRBJ1-1	CASSLDSDLSEAFF	TGCGCCAGCAGCTTGGACAGTGACCTCTCTGAAGCTTTCTTT
few	TRBV18	NA	TRBJ2-7	CASSRGSAYEQYF	TGTGCCAGCTCACGCGGATCTGCCTACGAGCAGTACTTC
NA	TRBV5-1	TRBD2	TRBJ2-1	CASRLIAGSYNEQFF	TGCGCCAGCAGACTAATAGCGGGATCCTACAATGAGCAGTTCTTC
NA	TRBV13	TRBD1	TRBJ2-5	CASSHRDRQETQYF	TGTGCCAGCAGCCACCGGGACAGACAAGAGACCCAGTACTTC
once	TRBV30	NA	TRBJ2-3	CAWSVLLAGQHTDTQYF	TGTGCCTGGAGTGTACTGTTAGCAGGGCAACACACAGATACGCAGTATTTT
NA	TRBV28	TRBD2	TRBJ2-1	CASSGTSGGAYNEQFF	TGTGCCAGCAGTGGGACTAGCGGGGGGGCCTACAATGAGCAGTTCTTC
NA	TRBV27	NA	TRBJ2-3	CASMWGGADTQYF	TGTGCCAGCATGTGGGGGGGCGCAGATACGCAGTATTTT
NA	TRBV12-3/TRBV12-4	NA	TRBJ1-1	CATELARGGEAFF	TGTGCCACCGAGCTCGCCCGGGGGGGTGAAGCTTTCTTT
NA	TRBV6-5	NA	TRBJ2-2	CASSYRSTGELFF	TGTGCCAGCAGTTACCGGAGCACCGGGGAGCTGTTTTTT
NA	TRBV5-1	NA	TRBJ1-2	CASSLQGRQNGYTF	TGCGCCAGCAGCCTGCAGGGGCGCCAGAATGGCTACACCTTC
NA	TRBV3-1/TRBV3-2	NA	TRBJ1-6	CASSQRGDNSPLHF	TGTGCCAGCAGCCAACGGGGGGATAATTCACCCCTCCACTTT
NA	TRBV28	NA	TRBJ2-1	CASSYPGRPDNEQFF	TGTGCCAGCAGTTATCCGGGTCGCCCAGACAATGAGCAGTTCTTC
NA	TRBV19	NA	TRBJ2-1	CASSIGGGHNEQFF	TGTGCCAGTAGTATTGGAGGAGGTCACAATGAGCAGTTCTTC
NA	TRBV7-2	TRBD2	TRBJ2-1	CASSLGSSGGPYNEQFF	TGTGCCAGCAGCTTAGGTTCTAGCGGGGGGCCCTACAATGAGCAGTTCTTC
NA	TRBV20-1	NA	TRBJ2-5	CSASAPSLWETQYF	TGCAGTGCTAGTGCTCCTAGCTTATGGGAGACCCAGTACTTC
once	TRBV6-5	TRBD1	TRBJ1-4	CASSRNRDRDEKLFF	TGTGCCAGCAGTCGAAACCGGGACAGGGACGAAAAACTGTTTTTT
NA	TRBV7-8	TRBD2	TRBJ2-5	CASSLAGGSETQYF	TGTGCCAGCAGCCTCGCGGGGGGCTCAGAGACCCAGTACTTC
NA	TRBV11-2	TRBD2	TRBJ2-3	CASSPGTSGRARNTQYF	TGTGCCAGCAGCCCTGGGACTAGCGGGAGGGCCAGGAATACGCAGTATTTT